The clone carrying this T cell receptor beta chain has a count of ten or more. Germline assignment: CDR1 KGHDR and CDR2 SFDVKD. This CDR3 is 16 amino acids long. The V gene lost 2 bases and the J gene lost 6 bases, with 15 bases spanning the gap. These data come from a study of human T cells and chemical hapten exposure. Each CDR3 protein gets one entry after TCRdb re-called the RACE reads with MiXCR. The table has 350,000 to 400,000 distinct CDR3 sequences, under 6.5% seen once. The time point was: patch test 2, 6 weeks after DPC sensitization. Noted treatment: therapeutic diphenylcyclopropenone sensitization with weekly scalp DPC.

The receptor was derived from a woman younger than 30 with alopecia areata. Some clones in this sample may be carry-over from other donors' samples. The sample consisted of whole blood, taken in connection with sensitization to the hapten diphenylcyclopropenone (DPC). The chain has TRBV24-1 and TRBJ2-2; a weak D match, TRBD1 (5 bases). For the CDR3, the DNA is TGTGCCACCAGTGATTATGGTCAGGGTCTCGCCGGGGAGCTGTTTTTT. Encoded protein: CATSDYGQGLAGELFF.